The clone carrying this T cell receptor (beta chain) was detected a few times. The junction does not match germline at one end; this may be a read error. This record belongs to a study of blood T cells in healthy people across ages. Germline lookup yields CDR1 MNHEY and CDR2 SMNVEV (reference sequence). This CDR3 has 14 amino acids. With a J-beta primer mix and a sample-barcoded 5' primer, a second PCR ran about 6 to 11 cycles. TCRdb independently ran MiXCR on the 5' RACE reads; one entry per CDR3 protein. The table lists around 500,000 distinct CDR3 sequences, roughly a quarter of them singletons, with over 3.5% in the top ten. The same data also contributed to another study, on T cells of mothers and their children.

J is TRBJ2-5 and V is TRBV27; possible D gene TRBD2, 6 bases. This TCR was recovered from a boy aged 2 to 10 in good health. Material: blood. CDR3 nucleotides: TGTGCCAGCACCTCCGGGGGTACCCAAGGGACCCAGTACTTC. It codes for CASTSGGTQGTQYF.